These T cell receptor beta chains were read from a single sample in a study of cytomegalovirus exposure and HLA in healthy donors. TCRdb's copy holds only in-frame clones and misses some; the assay was immunoSEQ multiplex PCR. Seen here are 65,000 to 95,000 clones, around 80% observed once, and the top ten hold 13%. Sample: PBMCs. The receptors were sampled from a human donor in good health. CDR3s include the opening cysteine and the closing phenylalanine or tryptophan. The D gene is left open where the match is weak. Clone size, where shown, is once, few, many, or a class for clones that have expanded.

J | V | size | D | DNA | CDR3
TRBJ1-1 | TRBV7-9 | few | NA | TGTGCCAGCAGCTTAGTGGAGGGAATGAACACTGAAGCTTTCTTT | CASSLVEGMNTEAFF
TRBJ1-5 | TRBV19 | once | TRBD1 | TGTGCCAGTAGTATAGATAGGACAGGGAAGGATCAGCCCCAGCATTTT | CASSIDRTGKDQPQHF
TRBJ1-5 | TRBV4-1 | NA | NA | TGCGCCAGCAGCCAAGTTGATATGGGACTTGGCAATCAGCCCCAGCATTTT | CASSQVDMGLGNQPQHF
TRBJ2-4 | TRBV6-1 | NA | NA | TGTGCCACCGGAGATCTGGGTCAAAACATTCAGTACTTC | CATGDLGQNIQYF
TRBJ1-3 | TRBV6-6 | NA | NA | TGTGCCAGCAGTTACTCGCAGGGAGGAGGAAACACCATATATTTT | CASSYSQGGGNTIYF
TRBJ1-1 | TRBV6-6 | NA | NA | TGTGCCAGCAGTACAGGATTGAACACTGAAGCTTTCTTT | CASSTGLNTEAFF
TRBJ2-5 | TRBV6-1 | few | TRBD2 | TGTGCCAGCAGTGAACTAGCGGGGGGGCCAGAGACCCAGTACTTC | CASSELAGGPETQYF
TRBJ1-4 | TRBV5-1 | NA | NA | TGCGCCAGCAGCTTGGCAGGGGATGATGAAAAACTGTTTTTT | CASSLAGDDEKLFF
TRBJ2-3 | TRBV12-5 | once | NA | TGTGCTAGTGGTGAAGGCGAGACTAGCACAGATACGCAGTATTTT | CASGEGETSTDTQYF
TRBJ2-5 | TRBV7-9 | NA | NA | TGTGCCAGCAGCTTATCCCTACAAGAGACCCAGTACTTC | CASSLSLQETQYF
TRBJ1-5 | TRBV18 | NA | NA | TGTGCCAGCTCACTCAATAGCAATCAGCCCCAGCATTTT | CASSLNSNQPQHF
TRBJ1-4 | TRBV5-1 | few | NA | TGCGCCAGCAGCTTGGTAAGGTCGGGAGGTCGCGAAAAACTGTTTTTT | CASSLVRSGGREKLFF
TRBJ1-4 | TRBV19 | NA | NA | TGTGCCAGTACATCTAGGGCAGGGGTTAATGAAAAACTGTTTTTT | CASTSRAGVNEKLFF
TRBJ1-5 | TRBV6-1 | few | NA | TGTGCCAGCAGCTGGACAAGTGGCAATCAGCCCCAGCATTTT | CASSWTSGNQPQHF
TRBJ1-1 | TRBV18 | NA | NA | TGTGCCAGCTCAACCGGGAGGAACACTGAAGCTTTCTTT | CASSTGRNTEAFF
TRBJ2-3 | TRBV18 | NA | NA | TGTGCCAGCTCACCATTGAGGGAAGATACGCAGTATTTT | CASSPLREDTQYF
TRBJ2-2 | TRBV5-1 | NA | TRBD1 | TGCGCCAGCAGCTTGGGGACAGGCGGGGAGCTGTTTTTT | CASSLGTGGELFF
TRBJ1-2 | TRBV5-1 | NA | TRBD1 | TGCGCCAGCAGCTTGGGGCAGGGGGGTAACTATGGCTACACCTTC | CASSLGQGGNYGYTF
TRBJ1-2 | TRBV7-2 | few | NA | TGTGCCAGCAGCTTGAGATCCTATGGCTACACCTTC | CASSLRSYGYTF
TRBJ1-1 | TRBV12-5 | NA | TRBD1 | TGTGCTAGTGGTTTGGTCAGCGGGACAGGGCCCGTCGAAGCTTTCTTT | CASGLVSGTGPVEAFF
TRBJ1-1 | TRBV27 | once | NA | TGTGCCAGCAGTTTGGAATGGGAGAGCACTGAAGCTTTCTTT | CASSLEWESTEAFF